This note documents a single T cell receptor beta chain sequence. What it recognizes is unknown. This sample was included in a study of early T cells in non-severe SARS-CoV-2 infection. In the study overall: Sequencing input comprised bulk RNA from unsorted whole blood; chain pairing was not available. Study observations and caveats: In VDJdb matching, anti-spike CD8 responses were favored while private and CD4 specificities went missing.

As part of library construction, unique molecular identifiers were attached to individual cDNA molecules. Via MiXCR, TCRdb re-called the 5' RACE reads, giving one row per CDR3 protein. The repertoire holds about 90,000 distinct CDR3 sequences, with over 9.5% as singletons. The CDR3 covers 15 residues. Trimming shortened V by 5 bases and J by 4 bases, and 18 bases separated the two germline ends. Germline CDR1 SEHNR, CDR2 FQNEAQ (reference sequence). The chain recombines TRBV7-9 with TRBJ2-7, with D perhaps TRBD1 (7 bases). This clonotype originated in an adult who was a healthcare worker with PCR-confirmed SARS-CoV-2 infection or an uninfected control (not recorded which). The specimen comprised whole blood, sampled at baseline. The DNA of the CDR3 is TGTGCCAGCAGCCCTGGCCGACAGGGACTTTACGAGCAGTACTTC. Amino acid sequence: CASSPGRQGLYEQYF.